This T cell receptor beta chain was observed in a study of shared clonotypes between healthy human individuals. All donors qualified as healthy HIV-negative adults and had experienced no recent acute infections or vaccinations. All donors were Caucasian adults living in Nashville, Tennessee. Study-level points and caveats: The naive CD4 repertoires of a few donors were compared, and about 5% of clonotypes were shared.

Assay used: immunoSEQ multiplex PCR; TCRdb lists only in-frame clones, some missing. The data show about 680,000 clones, less than 80% seen once. Concerning this clone: Its cognate antigen is unknown.

Germline V gives CDR1 MNHEY, CDR2 SMNVEV (reference sequence). The CDR3 totals 15 residues. J was trimmed by 4 bases and V by 0 bases; bases with no gene match: 6. Sequencing was done on a sample of memory CD4+ T cells sorted from blood. Subset indicated: CD45RA-negative fraction. The V and J genes are TRBV27 and TRBJ2-7, with 7 bases lining up with TRBD2. The TCR was taken from a woman aged 25-40 years in good health. As DNA, the CDR3 is TGTGCCAGCAGTTTATCCCTTGTGGGAGGGTACGAGCAGTACTTC. This gives the protein CASSLSLVGGYEQYF.